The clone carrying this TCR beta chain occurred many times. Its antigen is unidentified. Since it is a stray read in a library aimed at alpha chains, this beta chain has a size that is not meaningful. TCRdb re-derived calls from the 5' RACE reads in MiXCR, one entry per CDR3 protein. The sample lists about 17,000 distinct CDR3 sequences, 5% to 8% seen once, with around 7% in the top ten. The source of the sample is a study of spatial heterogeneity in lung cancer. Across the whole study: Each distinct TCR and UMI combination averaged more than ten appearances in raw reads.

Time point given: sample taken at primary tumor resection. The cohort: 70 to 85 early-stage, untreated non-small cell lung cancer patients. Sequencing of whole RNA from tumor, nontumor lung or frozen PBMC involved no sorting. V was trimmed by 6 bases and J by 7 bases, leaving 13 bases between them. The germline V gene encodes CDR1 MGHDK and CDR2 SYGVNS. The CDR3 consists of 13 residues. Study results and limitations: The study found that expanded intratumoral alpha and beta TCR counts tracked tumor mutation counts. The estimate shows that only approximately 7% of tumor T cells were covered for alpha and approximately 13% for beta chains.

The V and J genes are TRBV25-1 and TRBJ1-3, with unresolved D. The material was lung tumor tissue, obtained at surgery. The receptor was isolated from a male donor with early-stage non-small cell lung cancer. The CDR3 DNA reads TGTGCCAGCAGGATGGAGGGATCGAACACCATATATTTT. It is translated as CASRMEGSNTIYF. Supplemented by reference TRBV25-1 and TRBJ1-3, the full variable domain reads EADIYQTPRYLVIGTGKKITLECSQTMGHDKMYWYQQDPGMELHLIHYSYGVNSTEKGDLSSESTVSRIRTEHFPLTLESARPSHTSQYLCASRMEGSNTIYFGEGSWLTVV.